This T cell receptor (beta chain) was sequenced for a study of shared clonotypes between healthy human individuals. Methods used by the authors: Junction-only sequences without quality scores were provided by ImmunoSEQ, so filtering was different. Repertoires were generated with immunoSEQ multiplex PCR, while TCRdb's copy carries only in-frame clones and drops some. The DNA gave D and trimming, while V, J and clone size come from that table. Of hundreds of thousands of clones in the sample, approximately 96% are singletons; the top ten hold 0.11%. This CDR3 is built from 14 residues. CDR1 is MDHEN, CDR2 SYDVKM, per germline. The junction had 4 bases not matched to a gene; V was cut back by 4 bases and J by 6 bases. CD45RO-negative CD8 cells positively selected for CCR7 made up the naive population, which excluded terminally differentiated effector memory CD45RA+ cells.

V usage is TRBV28 and J usage is TRBJ2-1; 9 bases line up with TRBD2. This TCR was sampled from a woman in her 30s in good health. What was sequenced was naive CD8+ T cells sorted from blood. CDR3 DNA sequence: TGTGCCAGCAGTTCCCTAGCGGGACCCAATGAGCAGTTCTTC. Protein: CASSSLAGPNEQFF.